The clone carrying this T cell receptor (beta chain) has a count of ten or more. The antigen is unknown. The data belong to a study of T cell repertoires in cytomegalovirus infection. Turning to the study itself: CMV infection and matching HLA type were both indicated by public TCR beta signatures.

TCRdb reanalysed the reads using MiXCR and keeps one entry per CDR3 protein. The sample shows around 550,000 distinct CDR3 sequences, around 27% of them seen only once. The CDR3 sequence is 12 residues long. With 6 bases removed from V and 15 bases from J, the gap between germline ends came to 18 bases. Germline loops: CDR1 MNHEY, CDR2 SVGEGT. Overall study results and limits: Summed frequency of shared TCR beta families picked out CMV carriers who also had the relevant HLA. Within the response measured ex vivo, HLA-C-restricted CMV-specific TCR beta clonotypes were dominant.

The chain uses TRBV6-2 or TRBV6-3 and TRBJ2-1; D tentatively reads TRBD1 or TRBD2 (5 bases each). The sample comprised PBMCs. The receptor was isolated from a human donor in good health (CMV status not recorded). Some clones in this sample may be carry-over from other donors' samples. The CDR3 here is CASRQGTLKVFF. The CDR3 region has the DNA TGTGCCAGCAGACAAGGGACCCTAAAGGTGTTCTTC.